These 5 T cell receptor beta chains share one sample of origin, sequenced in a study of blood T cell repertoires in COVID-19. TCRdb's copy holds only in-frame clones and misses some; the assay was immunoSEQ multiplex PCR. The table has approximately 130,000 clones, around 83% seen once; the top ten hold 5.5% to 6%. Material for sequencing was peripheral blood. These TCRs come from a man older than 75 with active or convalescent COVID-19.

This clone was found a few times. The chain couples TRBV2 to TRBJ2-1; 14 nucleotides agree with TRBD2. Trimming at V came to 4 bases and at J to 6 bases, leaving 5 bases not matched to a gene. The CDR3 is 16 residues long. Germline CDR1 SNHLY, CDR2 FYNNEI. In DNA, the CDR3 is TGTGCCAGCAGTGCCGGGACTAGCGGGGGATCCAATGAGCAGTTCTTC. Its translation: CASSAGTSGGSNEQFF.

The rearrangement links TRBV27 to TRBJ1-5; D gene uncertain. The CDR3 is 13 amino acids. Looked up from germline, CDR1 is MNHEY and CDR2 is SMNVEV (reference sequence). Trimming left V 5 bases short and J 4 bases short, with 9 bases between. The CDR3 DNA follows: TGTGCCAGCAGTGCGGCCGCTAATCAGCCCCAGCATTTT. The encoded protein is CASSAAANQPQHF.

This clone was seen a handful of times. The chain carries TRBV6-5 and TRBJ2-1, with D possibly being TRBD1 (6 bases). CDR3 length: 11 amino acids. CDR1 MNHEY and CDR2 SVGAGI come from the germline V gene. V lost 6 bases to trimming and J lost 6 bases, with 6 bases between them. The CDR3 loop is CASSRGNEQFF. In DNA form, the CDR3 reads TGTGCCAGCAGCAGGGGCAATGAGCAGTTCTTC.

The chain links TRBV9 to TRBJ2-7; 14 bases line up with TRBD2. The CDR3 is made up of 16 amino acids. Germline values: CDR1 SGDLS, CDR2 YYNGEE. V trimming: 0 bases; J trimming: 2 bases; junction bases outside the gene matches: 1. The CDR3 DNA follows: TGTGCCAGCAGCGTAGCGGGACTAGCGGGGGCCTACGAGCAGTACTTC. Its protein product is CASSVAGLAGAYEQYF.

Only one count was recorded for this clone. This rearrangement joins TRBV9 to TRBJ2-5; 7 nucleotides match TRBD2. CDR3 size: 16 residues. V lost 0 bases, J lost 1 base, and 6 bases stayed unmatched. Germline CDR1 is SGDLS and CDR2 is YYNGEE. Written as DNA, the CDR3 is TGTGCCAGCAGCGTAGTTGGCGGGGGACCCCAAGAGACCCAGTACTTC. Translation: CASSVVGGGPQETQYF.